This T cell receptor (beta chain) was observed in a study of OX40 agonist ivuxolimab in advanced cancers. TCRdb's table, derived via immunoSEQ multiplex PCR, lists solely in-frame clones and lacks some. The sample gives 80,000 to 100,000 clones, 86% of which show up once; roughly 5.5% is in the top ten. V was shortened by 6 bases and J by 14 bases, with 17 bases between the two germline ends. Germline V gives CDR1 DFQATT, CDR2 SNEGSKA (reference sequence). The CDR3 has 11 amino acids. This chain uses TRBV20-1 with TRBJ2-1; tentatively, D is TRBD2 (6 bases). The sequence was collected from an adult with an advanced solid tumor such as melanoma, head and neck, liver or kidney cancer. Sample: CD4+ or CD8+ T cells sorted from blood, taken in a trial of the OX40 agonist ivuxolimab. CDR3 sequence (DNA): TGCAGTGCCAGCGGGCTAGTTGGGGAGTTCTTC. It specifies CSASGLVGEFF.